This T cell receptor beta chain was identified during a study of human T cells and chemical hapten exposure. Study background: TCR yields per sample varied, mainly owing to small pooled library volume differences. Study-wide points: No shift was seen in TCRs above 1 in 1000 frequency with DPC sensitization.

Time point reported: healthy volunteer bleed at 6 weeks. Whole blood that had not been fractionated was the source of extracted total RNA. Notes on this clonotype: No antigen is known for it.

V lost 3 bases and J 5 bases, leaving 19 bases between the germline ends. Germline-derived CDR1 and CDR2 are SGHVS and FQNEAQ. This CDR3 region has 16 residues. The study's library attached unique molecular identifiers to single cDNA molecules. Original processing notes: Samples ranged from 23,224 to 690,600 TCRs, with a median of about 96,000. TCRdb itself ran the RACE reads through MiXCR, one entry per CDR3 protein. V and J calls and clone size were set by TCRdb, not the authors. Of some 78,000 distinct CDR3 sequences in the sample, about 8.6% are singletons; the top ten hold around 1.6%. V usage is TRBV7-8 and J usage is TRBJ1-1; D gene uncertain. Sequencing was performed on whole blood. This receptor was taken from a male donor in good health. Some clones in this sample may be carry-over from other donors' samples. The chain's CDR3 is CASSFLPYQWGTEAFF. CDR3 bases: TGTGCCAGCAGCTTCTTACCGTATCAGTGGGGTACTGAAGCTTTCTTT.